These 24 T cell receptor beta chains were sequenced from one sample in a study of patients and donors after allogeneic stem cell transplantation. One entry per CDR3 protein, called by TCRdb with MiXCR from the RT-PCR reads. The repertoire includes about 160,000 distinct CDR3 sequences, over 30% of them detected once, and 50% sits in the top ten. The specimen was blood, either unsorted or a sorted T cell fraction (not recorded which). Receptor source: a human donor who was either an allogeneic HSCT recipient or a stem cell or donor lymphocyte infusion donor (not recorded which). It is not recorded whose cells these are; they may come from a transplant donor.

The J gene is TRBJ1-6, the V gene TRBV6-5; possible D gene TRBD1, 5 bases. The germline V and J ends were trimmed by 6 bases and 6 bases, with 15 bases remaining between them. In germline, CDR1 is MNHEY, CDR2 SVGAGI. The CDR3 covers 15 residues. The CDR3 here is CASRSRDRSNSPLHF. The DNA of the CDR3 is TGTGCCAGCAGATCCAGAGACAGATCTAATTCACCCCTCCACTTT.

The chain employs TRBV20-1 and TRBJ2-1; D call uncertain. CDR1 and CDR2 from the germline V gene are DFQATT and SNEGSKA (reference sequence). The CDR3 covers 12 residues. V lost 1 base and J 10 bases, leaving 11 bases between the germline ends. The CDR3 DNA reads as TGCAGTGCTAGAGGGATAGCTTTCGAGCAGTTCTTC. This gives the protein CSARGIAFEQFF.

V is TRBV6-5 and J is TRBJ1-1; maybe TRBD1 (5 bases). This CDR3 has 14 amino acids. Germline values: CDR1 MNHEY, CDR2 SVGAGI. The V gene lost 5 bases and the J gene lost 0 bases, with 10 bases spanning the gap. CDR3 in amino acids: CASSDGHLNTEAFF. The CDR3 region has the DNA TGTGCCAGCAGTGACGGACACCTGAACACTGAAGCTTTCTTT.

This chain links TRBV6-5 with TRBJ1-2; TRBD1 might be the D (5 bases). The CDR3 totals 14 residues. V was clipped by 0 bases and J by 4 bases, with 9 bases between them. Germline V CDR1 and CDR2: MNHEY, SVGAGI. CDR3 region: CASSYSWGGYGYTF. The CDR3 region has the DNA TGTGCCAGCAGTTACTCGTGGGGCGGCTATGGCTACACCTTC.

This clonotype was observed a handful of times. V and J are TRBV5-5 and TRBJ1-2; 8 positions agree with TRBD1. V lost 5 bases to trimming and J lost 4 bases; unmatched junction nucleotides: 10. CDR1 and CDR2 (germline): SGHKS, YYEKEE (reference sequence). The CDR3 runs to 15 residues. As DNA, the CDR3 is TGTGCCAGCAGGGGATGGGACAGGTCGAGCTATGGCTACACCTTC. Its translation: CASRGWDRSSYGYTF.

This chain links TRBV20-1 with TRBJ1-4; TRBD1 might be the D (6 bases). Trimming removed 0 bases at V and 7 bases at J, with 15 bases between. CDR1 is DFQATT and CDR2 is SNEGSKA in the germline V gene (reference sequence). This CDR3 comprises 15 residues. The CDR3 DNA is TGCAGTGCTAGAGATGACCGGGGGCGCTTTGAAAAACTGTTTTTT. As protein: CSARDDRGRFEKLFF.

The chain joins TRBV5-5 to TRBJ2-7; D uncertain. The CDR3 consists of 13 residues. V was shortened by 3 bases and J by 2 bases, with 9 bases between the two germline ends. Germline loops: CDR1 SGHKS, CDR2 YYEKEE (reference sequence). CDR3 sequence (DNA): TGTGCCAGCAGCTGGTCGGCCACCTACGAGCAGTACGTC. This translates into CASSWSATYEQYV.

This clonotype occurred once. CDR3 loop: CASSLTFGGDTQYF. In DNA, the CDR3 is TGTGCCAGCAGCTTAACGTTTGGGGGGGATACGCAGTATTTT. The rearrangement joins TRBV7-3 to TRBJ2-3; D is possibly TRBD2 (6 bases). The V gene lost 0 bases and the J gene lost 6 bases, with 10 bases spanning the gap. Germline values: CDR1 SGHTA, CDR2 FQGTGA. The CDR3 has 14 residues. The whole variable domain, remainder taken from reference TRBV7-3 and TRBJ2-3, is GAGVSQTPSNKVTEKGKYVELRCDPISGHTALYWYRQSLGQGPEFLIYFQGTGAADDSGLPNDRFFAVRPEGSVSTLKIQRTERGDSAVYLCASSLTFGGDTQYFGPGTRLTVL.

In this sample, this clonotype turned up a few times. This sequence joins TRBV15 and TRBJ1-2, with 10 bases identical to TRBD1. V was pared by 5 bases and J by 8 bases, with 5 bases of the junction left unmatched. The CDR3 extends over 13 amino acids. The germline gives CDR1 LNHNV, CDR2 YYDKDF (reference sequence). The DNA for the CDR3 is TGTGCCACCAGCGCAGACAGGGGGCACGGCTACACCTTC. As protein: CATSADRGHGYTF.

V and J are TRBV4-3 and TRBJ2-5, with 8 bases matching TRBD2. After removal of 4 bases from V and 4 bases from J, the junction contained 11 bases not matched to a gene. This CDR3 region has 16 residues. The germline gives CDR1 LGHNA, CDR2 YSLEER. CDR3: CASSLGGAGGLETQYF. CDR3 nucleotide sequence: TGCGCCAGCAGCCTCGGAGGGGCGGGGGGCCTAGAGACCCAGTACTTC.

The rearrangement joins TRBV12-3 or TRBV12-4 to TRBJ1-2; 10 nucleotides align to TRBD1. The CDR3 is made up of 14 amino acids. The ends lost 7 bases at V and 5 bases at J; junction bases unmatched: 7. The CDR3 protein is CASIDRGRRYGYTF. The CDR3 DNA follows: TGTGCCAGCATCGACAGGGGGCGACGGTATGGCTACACCTTC.

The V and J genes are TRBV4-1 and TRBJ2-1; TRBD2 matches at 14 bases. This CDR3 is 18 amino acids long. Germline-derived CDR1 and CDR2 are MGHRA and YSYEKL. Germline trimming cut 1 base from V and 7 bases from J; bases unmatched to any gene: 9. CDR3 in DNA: TGCGCCAGCAGCCAAGCCGGGACTAGCGGGGGAAGAAGGAATGAGCAGTTCTTC. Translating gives CASSQAGTSGGRRNEQFF.

CDR3 region: CASSTLPTANYGYTF. For the CDR3, the DNA is TGTGCCAGCAGCACTTTACCGACAGCTAACTATGGCTACACCTTC. V usage is TRBV7-6 and J usage is TRBJ1-2; D is possibly TRBD1 (5 bases). Germline V gene lookup returns CDR1 SGHVS and CDR2 FNYEAQ. The V end was cut by 5 bases, the J end by 0 bases, with 13 bases between. There are 15 residues in the CDR3. The variable domain in full, with the rest retrieved from reference TRBV7-6 and TRBJ1-2, is GAGVSQSPRYKVTKRGQDVALRCDPISGHVSLYWYRQALGQGPEFLTYFNYEAQQDKSGLPNDRFSAERPEGSISTLTIQRTEQRDSAMYRCASSTLPTANYGYTFGSGTRLTVV.

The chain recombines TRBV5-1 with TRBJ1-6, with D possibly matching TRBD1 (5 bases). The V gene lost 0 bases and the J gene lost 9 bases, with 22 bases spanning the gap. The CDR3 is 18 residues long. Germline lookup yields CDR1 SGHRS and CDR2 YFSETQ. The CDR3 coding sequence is TGCGCCAGCAGCTTGGAAGGCTTCGGGGGTCCCCCGGGTTCACCCCTCCACTTT. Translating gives CASSLEGFGGPPGSPLHF.

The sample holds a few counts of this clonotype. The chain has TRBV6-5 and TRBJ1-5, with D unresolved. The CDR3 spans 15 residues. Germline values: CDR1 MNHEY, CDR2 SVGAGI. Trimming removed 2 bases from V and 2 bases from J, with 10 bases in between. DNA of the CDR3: TGTGCCAGCAGTTACAGAAGTGGGGGCAATCAGCCCCAGCATTTT. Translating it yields CASSYRSGGNQPQHF.

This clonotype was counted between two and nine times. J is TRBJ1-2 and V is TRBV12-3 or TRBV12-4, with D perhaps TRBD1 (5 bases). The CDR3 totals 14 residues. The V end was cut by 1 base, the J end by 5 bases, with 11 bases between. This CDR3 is CASSLGKQAYGYTF. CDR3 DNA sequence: TGTGCCAGCAGTTTAGGAAAACAGGCTTATGGCTACACCTTC.

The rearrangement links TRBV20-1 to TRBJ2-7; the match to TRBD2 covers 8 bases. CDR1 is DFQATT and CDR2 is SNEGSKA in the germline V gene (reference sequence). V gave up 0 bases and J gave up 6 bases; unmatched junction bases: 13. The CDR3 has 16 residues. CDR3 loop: CSARDQGGLAPGEQYF. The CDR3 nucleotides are TGCAGTGCTAGAGATCAGGGTGGACTAGCTCCCGGCGAGCAGTACTTC.

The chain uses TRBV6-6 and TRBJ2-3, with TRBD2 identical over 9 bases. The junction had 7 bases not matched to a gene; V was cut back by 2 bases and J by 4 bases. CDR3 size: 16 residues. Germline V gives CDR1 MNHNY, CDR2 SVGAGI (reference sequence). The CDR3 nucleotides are TGTGCCAGCAGTTACGTTGCGGGGGGGCCTTCAGATACGCAGTATTTT. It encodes CASSYVAGGPSDTQYF.

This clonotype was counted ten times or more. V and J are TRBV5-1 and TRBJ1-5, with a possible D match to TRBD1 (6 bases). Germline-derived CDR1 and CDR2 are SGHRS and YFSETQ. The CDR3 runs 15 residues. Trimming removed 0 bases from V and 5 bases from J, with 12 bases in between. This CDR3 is CASSLVGGADQPQHF. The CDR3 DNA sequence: TGCGCCAGCAGCTTGGTTGGGGGCGCAGATCAGCCCCAGCATTTT. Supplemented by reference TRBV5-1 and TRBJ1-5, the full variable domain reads KAGVTQTPRYLIKTRGQQVTLSCSPISGHRSVSWYQQTPGQGLQFLFEYFSETQRNKGNFPGRFSGRQFSNSRSEMNVSTLELGDSALYLCASSLVGGADQPQHFGDGTRLSIL.

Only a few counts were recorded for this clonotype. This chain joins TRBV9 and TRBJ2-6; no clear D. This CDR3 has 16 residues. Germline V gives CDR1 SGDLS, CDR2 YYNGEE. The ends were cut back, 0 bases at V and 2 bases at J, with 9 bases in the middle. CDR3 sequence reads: CASSVDLLAGANVLTF. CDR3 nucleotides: TGTGCCAGCAGCGTAGATTTGCTGGCTGGGGCCAACGTCCTGACTTTC.

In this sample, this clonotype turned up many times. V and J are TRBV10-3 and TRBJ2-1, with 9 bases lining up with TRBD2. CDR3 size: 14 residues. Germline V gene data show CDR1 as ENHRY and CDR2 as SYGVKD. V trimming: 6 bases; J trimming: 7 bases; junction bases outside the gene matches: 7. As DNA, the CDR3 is TGTGCCATCAGCCCGGCGGGGGGGCAAAATGAGCAGTTCTTC. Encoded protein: CAISPAGGQNEQFF.

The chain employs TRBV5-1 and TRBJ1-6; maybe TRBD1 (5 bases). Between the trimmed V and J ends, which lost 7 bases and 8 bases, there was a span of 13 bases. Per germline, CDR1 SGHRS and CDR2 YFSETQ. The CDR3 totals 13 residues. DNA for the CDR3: TGCGCCAGCGGCGTGGGGGGGTATTCACCCCTCCACTTT. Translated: CASGVGGYSPLHF.

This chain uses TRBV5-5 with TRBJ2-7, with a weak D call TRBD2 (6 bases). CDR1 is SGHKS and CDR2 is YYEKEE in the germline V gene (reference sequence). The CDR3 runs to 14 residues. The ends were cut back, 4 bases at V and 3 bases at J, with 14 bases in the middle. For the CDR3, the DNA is TGTGCCAGCAGCCTCTCTGTCGGGGGCTACGAGCAGTACTTC. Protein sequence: CASSLSVGGYEQYF.

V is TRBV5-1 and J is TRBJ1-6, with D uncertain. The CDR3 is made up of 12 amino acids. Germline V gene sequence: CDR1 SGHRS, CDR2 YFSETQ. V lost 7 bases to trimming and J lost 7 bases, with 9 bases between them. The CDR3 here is CASHEKNSPLHF. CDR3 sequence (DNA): TGCGCCAGCCACGAGAAGAATTCACCCCTCCACTTT.